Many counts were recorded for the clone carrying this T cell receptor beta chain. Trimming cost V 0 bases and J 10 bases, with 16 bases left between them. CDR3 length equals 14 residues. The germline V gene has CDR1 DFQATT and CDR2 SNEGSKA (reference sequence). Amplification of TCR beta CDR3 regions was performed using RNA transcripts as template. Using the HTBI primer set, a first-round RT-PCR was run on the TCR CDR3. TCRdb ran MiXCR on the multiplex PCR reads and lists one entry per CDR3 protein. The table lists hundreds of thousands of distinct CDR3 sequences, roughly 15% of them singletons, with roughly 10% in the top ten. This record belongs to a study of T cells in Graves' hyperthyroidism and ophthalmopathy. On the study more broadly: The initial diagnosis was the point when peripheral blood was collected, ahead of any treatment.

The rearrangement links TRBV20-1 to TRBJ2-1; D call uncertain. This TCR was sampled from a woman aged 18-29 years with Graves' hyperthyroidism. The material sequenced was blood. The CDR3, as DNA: TGCAGTGCTAGAGATAAAGACACTCTCCTGGAGCAGTTCTTC. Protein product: CSARDKDTLLEQFF.